This TCR beta chain was sequenced in a study of shared clonotypes between healthy human individuals. Naive CD8 cells lacked CD45RO and underwent positive selection for CCR7, leaving out terminally differentiated effector memory CD45RA+ cells. The CDR3 has 15 residues. The V and J ends lost 0 bases and 8 bases, in that order; junction bases with no gene match: 5. CDR1 and CDR2 (germline): SGHVS, FQNEAQ. Clones were sequenced by immunoSEQ multiplex PCR, and TCRdb holds only the in-frame ones, with some missing. The sample includes roughly 2,000,000 clones, about 95% seen only once; the top ten take less than 1.5%.

The rearrangement links TRBV7-8 to TRBJ2-4, with 9 positions matching TRBD2. This TCR derives from a man aged 18 to 35 in good health. Sequenced: naive CD8+ T cells sorted from blood. In DNA form, the CDR3 reads TGTGCCAGCAGCTTAGCGAAGGGACTAGCATACATTCAGTACTTC. It yields the protein CASSLAKGLAYIQYF.